The clone carrying this T cell receptor (beta chain) was picked up many times. Antigen specificity is unknown. Between the trimmed V and J ends, which lost 1 base and 4 bases, there was a span of 5 bases. Per germline, CDR1 MNHNS and CDR2 SASEGT. The CDR3 totals 13 residues. This sample was taken from a study of response to subunit inactivated influenza vaccine. Study-level results: Authors proposed each seasonal influenza vaccination draws in few new T cells.

TCRdb called the RT-PCR reads again in MiXCR, with one record for every CDR3 protein. The sample contains roughly 190,000 distinct CDR3 sequences, approximately 14% of which appear only once. Source: CD8+ T cells sorted from PBMCs, taken roughly 5 days after vaccination. The chain couples TRBV6-1 to TRBJ2-1; D not certain. The clonotype comes from a man aged 45 to 65 who received an inactivated influenza vaccine. CDR3 region: CASSEGRYNEQFF. CDR3 bases: TGTGCCAGCAGTGAAGGACGGTACAATGAGCAGTTCTTC.